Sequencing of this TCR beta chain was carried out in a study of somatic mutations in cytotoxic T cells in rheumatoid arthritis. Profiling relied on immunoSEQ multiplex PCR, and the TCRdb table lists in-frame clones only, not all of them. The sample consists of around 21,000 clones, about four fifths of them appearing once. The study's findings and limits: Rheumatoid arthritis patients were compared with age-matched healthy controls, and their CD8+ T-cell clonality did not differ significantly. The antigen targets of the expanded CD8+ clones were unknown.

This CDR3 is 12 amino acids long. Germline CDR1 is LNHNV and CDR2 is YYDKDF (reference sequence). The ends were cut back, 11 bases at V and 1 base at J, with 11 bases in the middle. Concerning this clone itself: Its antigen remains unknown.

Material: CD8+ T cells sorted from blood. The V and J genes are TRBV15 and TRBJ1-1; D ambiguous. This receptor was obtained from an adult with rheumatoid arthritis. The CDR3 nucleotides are TGTGCCGTCTCTCCCGAGAACACTGAAGCTTTCTTT. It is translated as CAVSPENTEAFF.